This T cell receptor (beta chain) stems from a study of shared clonotypes between healthy human individuals. This CDR3 region has 16 residues. Germline loops: CDR1 SEHNR, CDR2 FQNEAQ (reference sequence). V gave up 2 bases and J gave up 2 bases, with 14 bases separating them. TCRdb keeps only in-frame clones here, not all; method: immunoSEQ multiplex PCR. The sample lists under 600,000 clones, more than 95% occurring once. CD45RO-negative, CCR7-selected cells formed the naive CD8 fraction, which excluded terminally differentiated effector memory CD45RA+ cells. The clonotype originates from a young man in good health. The V and J genes are TRBV7-9 and TRBJ2-3; D is possibly TRBD2 (6 bases). The sequenced material came from naive CD8+ T cells sorted from blood. CDR3 nucleotides: TGTGCCAGCAGCTTAACAACGGGAGTTACCACAGATACGCAGTATTTT. Translated: CASSLTTGVTTDTQYF.